This record concerns one TCR beta chain sequence. Its specificity is unknown. The record originates from a study of cytomegalovirus exposure and HLA in healthy donors. Background on the study: In a previous analysis, approximately 110 million unique TCR beta sequences were found from roughly 200 million T cells.

V lost 1 base to trimming and J lost 10 bases, with 8 bases between them. In germline, CDR1 is GTSNPN, CDR2 SVGIG (reference sequence). This CDR3 contains 11 residues. The PCR ran on 60 Vbeta and 13 Jbeta primers. Repertoires were generated with immunoSEQ multiplex PCR, while TCRdb's copy carries only in-frame clones and drops some. This sample has about 140,000 clones; about 82% occur once, and the top ten carry about 4.5%. Findings and caveats of the study: Links to common viral pathogens appeared, in a later analysis, for several of the most significant clusters. Among donors in an Asian-associated ancestry cluster, a later analysis reportedly found fewer N-insertions than the approximately 670-donor mean.

This TCR was recovered from a man aged 30 to 45 in good health. This rearrangement joins TRBV30 to TRBJ2-1, with a tentative D call TRBD2 (6 bases). Sequenced sample: PBMCs. CDR3 in amino acids: CAWSGGVEQFF. CDR3 coding DNA: TGTGCCTGGAGTGGCGGGGTCGAGCAGTTCTTC. The full variable domain, completed using reference TRBV30 and TRBJ2-1, is SQTIHQWPATLVQPVGSPLSLECTVEGTSNPNLYWYRQAAGRGLQLLFYSVGIGQISSEVPQNLSASRPQDRQFILSSKKLLLSDSGFYLCAWSGGVEQFFGPGTRLTVL.